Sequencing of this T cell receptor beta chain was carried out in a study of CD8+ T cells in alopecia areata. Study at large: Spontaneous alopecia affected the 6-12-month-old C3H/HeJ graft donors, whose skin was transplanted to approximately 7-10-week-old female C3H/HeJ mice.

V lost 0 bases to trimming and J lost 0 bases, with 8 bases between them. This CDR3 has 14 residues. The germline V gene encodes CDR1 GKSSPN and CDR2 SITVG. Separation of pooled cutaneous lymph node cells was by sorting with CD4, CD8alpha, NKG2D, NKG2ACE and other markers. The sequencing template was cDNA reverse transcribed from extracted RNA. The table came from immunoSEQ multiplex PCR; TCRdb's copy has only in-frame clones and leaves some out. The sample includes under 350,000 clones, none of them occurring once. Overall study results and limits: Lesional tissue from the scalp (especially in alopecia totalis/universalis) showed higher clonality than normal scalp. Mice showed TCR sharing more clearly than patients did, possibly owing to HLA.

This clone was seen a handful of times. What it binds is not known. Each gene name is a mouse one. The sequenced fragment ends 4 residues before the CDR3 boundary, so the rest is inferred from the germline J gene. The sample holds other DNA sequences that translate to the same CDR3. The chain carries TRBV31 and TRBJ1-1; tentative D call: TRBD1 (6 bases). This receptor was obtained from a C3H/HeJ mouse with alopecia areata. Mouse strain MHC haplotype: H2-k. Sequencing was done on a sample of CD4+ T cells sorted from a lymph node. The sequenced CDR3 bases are TGTGCCTGGAGTCTGGGGGGCGCAAACACA. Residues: CAWSLGGANT. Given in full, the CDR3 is CAWSLGGANTEVFF.